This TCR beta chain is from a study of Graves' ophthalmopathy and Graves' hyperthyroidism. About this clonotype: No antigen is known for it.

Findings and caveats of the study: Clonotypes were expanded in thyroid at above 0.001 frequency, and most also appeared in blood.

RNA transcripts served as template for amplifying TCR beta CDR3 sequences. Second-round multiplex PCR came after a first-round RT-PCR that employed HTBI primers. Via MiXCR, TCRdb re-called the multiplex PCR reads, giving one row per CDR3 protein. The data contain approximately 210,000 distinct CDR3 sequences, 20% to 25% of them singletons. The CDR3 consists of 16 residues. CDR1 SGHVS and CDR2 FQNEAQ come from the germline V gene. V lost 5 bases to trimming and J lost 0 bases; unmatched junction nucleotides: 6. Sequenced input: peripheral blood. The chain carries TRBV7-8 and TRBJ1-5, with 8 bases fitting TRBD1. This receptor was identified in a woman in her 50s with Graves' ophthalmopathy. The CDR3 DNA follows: TGTGCCAGCAGCCCGGACAGGGAATATAGCAATCAGCCCCAGCATTTT. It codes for CASSPDREYSNQPQHF.